This T cell receptor (beta chain) was identified in a study of cytomegalovirus exposure and HLA in healthy donors. Notes on the study in general: Reportedly, HLA-A and HLA-B alleles of most subjects were accurately predicted from TCR beta. Cytomegalovirus-associated status was assigned to roughly 160 TCR beta chains.

PCR involved 60 Vbeta and 13 Jbeta primers. Assay used: immunoSEQ multiplex PCR; TCRdb lists only in-frame clones, some missing. Among 180,000 or so clones listed, roughly 80% were seen once. Points on this clone: Antigen unknown.

This CDR3 has 15 residues. V was pared by 4 bases and J by 4 bases, with 6 bases of the junction left unmatched. In germline, CDR1 is LNHNV, CDR2 YYDKDF (reference sequence). This receptor was identified in a woman aged 40-49 years in good health and CMV-seropositive. This sequence joins TRBV15 and TRBJ1-2; 10 positions agree with TRBD1. Sequenced: PBMCs. The CDR3, as DNA: TGTGCCACCAGCACCCGACAGGGGGCCTTCTATGGCTACACCTTC. Encoded protein: CATSTRQGAFYGYTF.